This TCR beta chain came from a study of cytomegalovirus exposure and HLA in healthy donors. Notes on the study in general: The investigators catalogued under 200 TCR beta chains as cytomegalovirus-associated. Only CMV serostatus was available as immune exposure information. Another analysis was done later, and it associated 17,000 or so TCR beta sequences with HLA alleles at 0.05 false discovery rate. Analyses of presence and absence presupposed an approximately uniform sequencing depth across donors.

In this sample, this clone turned up a few times. Antigen: not known. The PCR employed 60 Vbeta primers together with 13 Jbeta primers. The data were produced by immunoSEQ multiplex PCR, yet TCRdb's version contains in-frame clones alone and is incomplete. The sample records 150,000 or so clones, around 77% being singletons. V shed 3 bases, J shed 6 bases, and the junction held 3 bases outside the gene matches. The germline CDR1 and CDR2 sequences are SGHNT and YENEEA. This CDR3 contains 13 residues. This chain uses TRBV11-3 with TRBJ2-3, with 7 bases identical to TRBD2. Sequencing was carried out using PBMCs. The source is a middle-aged woman in good health and CMV-seronegative. CDR3 nucleotides: TGTGCCAGCAGCTTTACCGGGAGGGATACGCAGTATTTT. Amino acids: CASSFTGRDTQYF.